A selection of T cell receptor beta chains follows, all from one sample in a study of human T cells and chemical hapten exposure. One entry per CDR3 protein results from TCRdb running MiXCR on the RACE reads. The sample consists of fewer than 95,000 distinct CDR3 sequences, approximately 10% of them appearing once. The sequencing here drew on whole blood, taken in connection with sensitization to the hapten diphenylcyclopropenone (DPC). The source of these receptors is a man in his forties or fifties with alopecia areata. Some clones in this sample may be carry-over from other donors' samples. Each CDR3 is given with its conserved first and last residue. The D gene is left open where the match is weak. Not every row has a clone size; where given, it reads once, few, many or a size class.

v_call	j_call	clone_size	d_call	cdr3_aa	cdr3_nt
TRBV18	TRBJ1-1	many	.	CASSPGLEAFF	TGTGCCAGCTCACCAGGACTTGAAGCTTTCTTT
TRBV30	TRBJ2-3	.	TRBD2	CAWSRLAGSTDTQYF	TGTGCCTGGAGTCGACTAGCGGGGAGCACAGATACGCAGTATTTT
TRBV10-3	TRBJ2-5	.	TRBD2	CAISGGLAGGGETQYF	TGTGCCATCAGTGGGGGACTAGCGGGAGGGGGCGAGACCCAGTACTTC
TRBV2	TRBJ2-1	few	.	CASSEETHNEQFF	TGTGCCAGCAGCGAGGAGACTCACAATGAGCAGTTCTTC
TRBV18	TRBJ2-3	many	.	CASSPLQEITDTQYF	TGTGCCAGCTCACCACTTCAGGAGATCACAGATACGCAGTATTTT
TRBV5-4	TRBJ2-3	few	TRBD2	CASSPPGGLAGGPFDTQYF	TGTGCCAGCAGCCCCCCCGGGGGACTAGCGGGAGGGCCCTTCGATACGCAGTATTTT
TRBV5-4	TRBJ2-6	many	.	CASSLDGSGSGANVLTF	TGTGCCAGCAGCTTGGACGGGTCGGGTTCTGGGGCCAACGTCCTGACTTTC
TRBV7-2	TRBJ2-3	once	.	CASSFLGGSPTDTQYF	TGTGCCAGCAGTTTCTTAGGGGGGAGTCCCACAGATACGCAGTATTTT
TRBV7-9	TRBJ1-5	.	TRBD1	CASSLQGGTGYQPQHF	TGTGCCAGCAGCTTACAAGGGGGCACGGGTTATCAGCCCCAGCATTTT
TRBV18	TRBJ1-4	.	.	CASSPRGPKPNEKLFF	TGTGCCAGCTCACCACGGGGGCCCAAACCGAATGAAAAACTGTTTTTT
TRBV10-3	TRBJ1-5	few	TRBD1	CAISERDRGRGQPQHF	TGTGCCATCAGTGAGCGCGACAGGGGGCGAGGACAGCCCCAGCATTTT
TRBV11-3	TRBJ2-3	few	TRBD2	CASSLGGLGGPNTDTQYF	TGTGCCAGCAGTTTAGGAGGACTGGGAGGGCCAAACACAGATACGCAGTATTTT
TRBV7-9	TRBJ2-3	.	TRBD2	CASSLEAGEADTQYF	TGTGCCAGCAGCTTAGAAGCGGGAGAGGCAGATACGCAGTATTTT
TRBV30	TRBJ2-7	few	.	CACGSPYEQYF	TGTGCCTGCGGGAGCCCCTACGAGCAGTACTTC
TRBV7-9	TRBJ2-3	.	TRBD1	CASRSRRDRGTDTQYF	TGTGCCAGCCGCTCCCGACGGGACAGGGGCACAGATACGCAGTATTTT
TRBV30	TRBJ2-5	.	TRBD2	CAWSMGTSGWQETQYF	TGTGCCTGGAGTATGGGGACTAGCGGGTGGCAAGAGACCCAGTACTTC
TRBV29-1	TRBJ2-1	few	.	CSSNEGYYNEQFF	TGCAGCTCTAATGAGGGATACTACAATGAGCAGTTCTTC
TRBV3-1	TRBJ2-6	few	.	CASQMGAGANVLTF	TGTGCCAGCCAAATGGGGGCTGGGGCCAACGTCCTGACTTTC
TRBV7-9	TRBJ1-1	.	.	CASTRKNTEAFF	TGTGCCAGCACCAGGAAGAACACTGAAGCTTTCTTT
TRBV10-3	TRBJ2-6	.	.	CATWTASSGANVLTF	TGTGCCACCTGGACAGCAAGCTCTGGGGCCAACGTCCTGACTTTC
TRBV19	TRBJ2-7	few	.	CASSQTRIYEQYF	TGTGCCAGTAGTCAGACTAGAATCTACGAGCAGTACTTC
TRBV7-9	TRBJ2-1	few	.	CASSLAVGGAEQFF	TGTGCCAGCAGCTTAGCGGTGGGGGGCGCTGAGCAGTTCTTC
TRBV11-2	TRBJ2-2	.	.	CASSPRGNPGELFF	TGTGCCAGCAGCCCCAGGGGAAACCCCGGGGAGCTGTTTTTT
TRBV28	TRBJ2-7	many	TRBD2	CASSPGLAGGTYEQYF	TGTGCCAGCAGTCCCGGACTAGCGGGAGGGACCTACGAGCAGTACTTC
TRBV3-1	TRBJ2-7	.	TRBD1	CASSQEEALRDRRQYF	TGTGCCAGCAGCCAAGAAGAGGCTTTGCGGGACAGGAGGCAGTACTTC
TRBV20-1	TRBJ1-6	few	TRBD1	CSARRDSSQGSPLHF	TGCAGTGCTAGACGGGACAGCTCCCAGGGTTCACCCCTCCACTTT